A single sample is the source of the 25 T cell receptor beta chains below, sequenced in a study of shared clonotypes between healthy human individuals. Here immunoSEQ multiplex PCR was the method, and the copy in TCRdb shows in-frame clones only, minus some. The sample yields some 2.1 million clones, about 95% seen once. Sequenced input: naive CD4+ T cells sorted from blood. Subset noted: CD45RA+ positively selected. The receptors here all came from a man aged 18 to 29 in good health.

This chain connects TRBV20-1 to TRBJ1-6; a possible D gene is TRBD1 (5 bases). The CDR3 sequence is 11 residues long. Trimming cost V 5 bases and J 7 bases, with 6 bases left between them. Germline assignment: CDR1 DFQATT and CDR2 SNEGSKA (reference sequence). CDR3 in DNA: TGCAGTGCTGAGGGGAATTCACCCCTCCACTTT. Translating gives CSAEGNSPLHF.

The DNA for the CDR3 is TGTGCCAGCAGAAGCGACGCTCCGGACACCGGGGAGCTGTTTTTT. This gives the protein CASRSDAPDTGELFF. The J gene is TRBJ2-2, the V gene TRBV25-1; no definite D call. The CDR3 consists of 15 residues. V dropped 6 bases and J dropped 3 bases, with 14 bases sitting between them. The germline gives CDR1 MGHDK, CDR2 SYGVNS.

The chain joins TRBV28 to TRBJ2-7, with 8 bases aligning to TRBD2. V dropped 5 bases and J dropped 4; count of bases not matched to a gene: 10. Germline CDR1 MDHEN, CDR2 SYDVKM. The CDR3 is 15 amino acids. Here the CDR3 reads CASSPGGGVGYEQYF. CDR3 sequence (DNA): TGTGCCAGCAGTCCCGGGGGGGGCGTAGGGTACGAGCAGTACTTC.

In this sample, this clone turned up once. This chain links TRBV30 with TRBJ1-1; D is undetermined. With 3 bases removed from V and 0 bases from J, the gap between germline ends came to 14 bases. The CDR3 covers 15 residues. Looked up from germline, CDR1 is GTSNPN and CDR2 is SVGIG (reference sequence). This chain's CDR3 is CAWSVSGNLNTEAFF. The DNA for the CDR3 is TGTGCCTGGAGCGTCTCCGGGAACCTGAACACTGAAGCTTTCTTT.

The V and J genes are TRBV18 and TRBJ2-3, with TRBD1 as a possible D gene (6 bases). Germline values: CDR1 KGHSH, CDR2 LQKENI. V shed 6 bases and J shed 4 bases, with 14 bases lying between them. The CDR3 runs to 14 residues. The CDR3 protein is CASSPQGFADTQYF. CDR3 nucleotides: TGTGCCAGCTCCCCCCAGGGGTTTGCAGATACGCAGTATTTT.

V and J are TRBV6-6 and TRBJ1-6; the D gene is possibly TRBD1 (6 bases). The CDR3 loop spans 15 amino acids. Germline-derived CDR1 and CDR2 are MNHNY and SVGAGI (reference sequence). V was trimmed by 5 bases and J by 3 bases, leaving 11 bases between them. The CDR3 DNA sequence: TGTGCCAGCAGTACCGGACAGAACTATAATTCACCCCTCCACTTT. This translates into CASSTGQNYNSPLHF.

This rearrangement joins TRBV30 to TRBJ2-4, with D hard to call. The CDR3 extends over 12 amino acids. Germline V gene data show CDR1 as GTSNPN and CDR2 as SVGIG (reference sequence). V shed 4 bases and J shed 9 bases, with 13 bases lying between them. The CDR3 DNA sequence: TGTGCCTGGACCATTGGCGCTGGCATTCAGTACTTC. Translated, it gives CAWTIGAGIQYF.

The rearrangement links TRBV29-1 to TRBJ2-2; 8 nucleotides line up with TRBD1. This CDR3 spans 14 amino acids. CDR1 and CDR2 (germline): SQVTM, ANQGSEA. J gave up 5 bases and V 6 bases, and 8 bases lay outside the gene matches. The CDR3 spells CSVKTGGKTGELFF. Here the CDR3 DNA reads TGCAGCGTCAAAACAGGGGGAAAAACCGGGGAGCTGTTTTTT.

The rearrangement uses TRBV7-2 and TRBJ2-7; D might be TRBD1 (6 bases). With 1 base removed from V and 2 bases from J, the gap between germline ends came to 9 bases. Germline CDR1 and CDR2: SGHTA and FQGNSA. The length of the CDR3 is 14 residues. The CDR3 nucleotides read TGTGCCAGCAGCTTAGACAGGGTGACCTACGAGCAGTACTTC. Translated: CASSLDRVTYEQYF.

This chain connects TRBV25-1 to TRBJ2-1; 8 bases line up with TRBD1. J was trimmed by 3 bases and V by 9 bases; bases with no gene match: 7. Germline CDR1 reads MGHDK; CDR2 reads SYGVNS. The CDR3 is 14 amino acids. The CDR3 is CARDNRGFYNEQFF. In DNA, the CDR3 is TGTGCCAGGGACAACAGGGGGTTCTACAATGAGCAGTTCTTC.

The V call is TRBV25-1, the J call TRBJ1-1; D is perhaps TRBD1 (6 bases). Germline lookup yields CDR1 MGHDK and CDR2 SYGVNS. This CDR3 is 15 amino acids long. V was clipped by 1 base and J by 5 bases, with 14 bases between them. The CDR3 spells CASSESGGLGTEAFF. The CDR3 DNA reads TGTGCCAGCAGTGAATCTGGGGGGCTTGGTACTGAAGCTTTCTTT.

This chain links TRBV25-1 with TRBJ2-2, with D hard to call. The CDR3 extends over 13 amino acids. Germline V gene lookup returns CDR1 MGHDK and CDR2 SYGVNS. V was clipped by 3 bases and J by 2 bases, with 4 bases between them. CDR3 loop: CASSEVNTGELFF. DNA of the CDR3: TGTGCCAGCAGTGAGGTAAACACCGGGGAGCTGTTTTTT.

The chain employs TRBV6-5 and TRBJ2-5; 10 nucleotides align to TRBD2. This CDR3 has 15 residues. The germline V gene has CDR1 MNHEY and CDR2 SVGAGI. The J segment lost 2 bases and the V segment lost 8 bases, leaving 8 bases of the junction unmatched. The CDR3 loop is CASRLSGRGQETQYF. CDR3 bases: TGTGCCAGCCGGTTGAGCGGGAGGGGGCAAGAGACCCAGTACTTC.

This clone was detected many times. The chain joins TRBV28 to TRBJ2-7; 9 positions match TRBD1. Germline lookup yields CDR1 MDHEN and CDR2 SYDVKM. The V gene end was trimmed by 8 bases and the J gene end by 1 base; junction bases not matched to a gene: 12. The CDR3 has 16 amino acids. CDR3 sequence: CASVASGQGRSYEQYF. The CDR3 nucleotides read TGTGCCAGCGTGGCATCGGGACAGGGTAGGTCCTACGAGCAGTACTTC. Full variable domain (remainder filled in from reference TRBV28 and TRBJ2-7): DVKVTQSSRYLVKRTGEKVFLECVQDMDHENMFWYRQDPGLGLRLIYFSYDVKMKEKGDIPEGYSVSREKKERFSLILESASTNQTSMYLCASVASGQGRSYEQYFGPGTRLTVT.

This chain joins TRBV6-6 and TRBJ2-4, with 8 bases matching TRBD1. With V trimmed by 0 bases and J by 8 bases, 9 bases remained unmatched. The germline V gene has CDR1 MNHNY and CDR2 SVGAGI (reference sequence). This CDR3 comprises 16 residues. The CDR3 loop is CASSYSSPGGAYIQYF. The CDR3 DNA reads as TGTGCCAGCAGTTACTCGAGCCCAGGGGGCGCGTACATTCAGTACTTC.

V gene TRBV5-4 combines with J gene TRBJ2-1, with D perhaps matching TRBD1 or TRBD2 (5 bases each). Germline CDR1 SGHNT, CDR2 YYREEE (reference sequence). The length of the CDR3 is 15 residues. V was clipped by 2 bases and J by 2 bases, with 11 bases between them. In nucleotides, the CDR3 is TGTGCCAGCAGCTTCGGGACGGAAACCTACAATGAGCAGTTCTTC. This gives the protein CASSFGTETYNEQFF. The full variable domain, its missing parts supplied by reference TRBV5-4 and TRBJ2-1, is ETGVTQSPTHLIKTRGQQVTLRCSSQSGHNTVSWYQQALGQGPQFIFQYYREEENGRGNFPPRFSGLQFPNYSSELNVNALELDDSALYLCASSFGTETYNEQFFGPGTRLTVL.

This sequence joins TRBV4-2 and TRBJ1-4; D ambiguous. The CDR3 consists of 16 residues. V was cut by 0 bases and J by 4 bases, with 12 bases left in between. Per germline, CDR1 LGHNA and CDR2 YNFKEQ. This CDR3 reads CASSQDRAASNEKLFF. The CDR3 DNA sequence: TGTGCCAGCAGCCAAGATCGCGCGGCGAGTAATGAAAAACTGTTTTTT.

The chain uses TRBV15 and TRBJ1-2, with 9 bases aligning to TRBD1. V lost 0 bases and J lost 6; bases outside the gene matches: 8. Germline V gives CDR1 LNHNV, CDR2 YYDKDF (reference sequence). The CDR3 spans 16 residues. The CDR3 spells CATSRDYGQGSDGYTF. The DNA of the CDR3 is TGTGCCACCAGCAGAGATTACGGACAGGGGAGTGATGGCTACACCTTC.

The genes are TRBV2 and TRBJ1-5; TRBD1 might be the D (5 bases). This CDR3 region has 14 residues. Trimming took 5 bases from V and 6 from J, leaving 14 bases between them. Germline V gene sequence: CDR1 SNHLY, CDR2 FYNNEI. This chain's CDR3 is CASSSSGAAQPQHF. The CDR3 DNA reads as TGTGCCAGCAGTTCCTCCGGGGCCGCTCAGCCCCAGCATTTT.

The CDR3 spells CASSSDSYNSPLHF. The DNA for the CDR3 is TGTGCCAGCAGCTCGGACAGCTATAATTCACCCCTCCACTTT. The chain combines TRBV7-9 with TRBJ1-6, with D perhaps TRBD1 (6 bases). With 4 bases removed from V and 3 bases from J, the gap between germline ends came to 7 bases. This CDR3 contains 14 residues. In germline, CDR1 is SEHNR, CDR2 FQNEAQ (reference sequence).

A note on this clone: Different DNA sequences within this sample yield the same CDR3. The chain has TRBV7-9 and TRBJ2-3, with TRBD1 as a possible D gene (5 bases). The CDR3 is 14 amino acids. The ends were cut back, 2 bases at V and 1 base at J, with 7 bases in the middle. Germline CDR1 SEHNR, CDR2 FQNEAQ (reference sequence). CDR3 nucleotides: TGTGCCAGCAGCTTAAGGGGCGGCACAGATACGCAGTATTTT. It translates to CASSLRGGTDTQYF.

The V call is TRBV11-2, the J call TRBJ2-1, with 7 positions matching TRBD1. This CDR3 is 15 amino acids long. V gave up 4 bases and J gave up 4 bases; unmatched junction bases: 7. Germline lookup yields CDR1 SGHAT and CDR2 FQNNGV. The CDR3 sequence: CASSYDRETYNEQFF. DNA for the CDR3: TGTGCCAGCAGCTACGACAGGGAAACATACAATGAGCAGTTCTTC.

CDR3 bases: TGTGCCAGCAGTTCCCGGACAGCGATAGGGGGGAATGAGCAGTTCTTC. Encoded protein: CASSSRTAIGGNEQFF. V usage is TRBV6-5 and J usage is TRBJ2-1, with D tentatively TRBD1 or TRBD2 (6 bases each). The germline gives CDR1 MNHEY, CDR2 SVGAGI. V shed 4 bases and J shed 7 bases, with 20 bases lying between them. The CDR3 runs to 16 residues.

DNA of the CDR3: TGCGCCAGCAGCTTGTTGGGCGCGGGTAATGAAAAACTGTTTTTT. It codes for CASSLLGAGNEKLFF. The V call is TRBV5-1, the J call TRBJ1-4, with D unclear. The germline gives CDR1 SGHRS, CDR2 YFSETQ. This CDR3 has 15 residues. Trimming took off 1 base at V and 4 bases at J, with 11 bases between the two ends.

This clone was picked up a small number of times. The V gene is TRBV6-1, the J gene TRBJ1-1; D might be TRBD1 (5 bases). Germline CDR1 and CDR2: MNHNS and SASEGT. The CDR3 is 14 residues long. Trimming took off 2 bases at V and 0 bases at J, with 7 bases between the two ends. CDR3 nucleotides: TGTGCCAGCAGTGAACAGGGCCTGAACACTGAAGCTTTCTTT. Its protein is CASSEQGLNTEAFF.